This passage covers 26 T cell receptor beta chains from one sample sequenced in a study of blood T cells in healthy people across ages. The use of a sample-barcoded 5' primer and a J-beta primer mix characterized a second PCR of roughly 7 to 11 cycles. TCRdb re-called the 5' RACE reads through MiXCR, storing one row per CDR3 protein. The repertoire holds around 1.7 million distinct CDR3 sequences, with roughly 30% as singletons. Sequenced: blood. Every receptor here comes from a woman aged 30 to 39 in good health.

The chain has TRBV7-2 and TRBJ1-4; D is unclear. Germline loops: CDR1 SGHTA, CDR2 FQGNSA. The V end lost 7 bases, the J end lost 0 bases, and 12 bases lay between the germline ends. CDR3 size: 15 residues. CDR3 bases: TGTGCCAGCACCGCTATACCTGCAACTAATGAAAAACTGTTTTTT. This sequence encodes CASTAIPATNEKLFF.

The chain links TRBV27 to TRBJ2-7; 9 nucleotides agree with TRBD1. Germline values: CDR1 MNHEY, CDR2 SMNVEV (reference sequence). Losses at the gene ends were 5 bases for V and 3 bases for J; bases not matched to a gene: 8. The length of the CDR3 is 15 residues. The CDR3 bases are TGTGCCAGCAGTCCCCGGGACAGGGCGCACTACGAGCAGTACTTC. It codes for CASSPRDRAHYEQYF.

There are a few counts of this clonotype. This chain connects TRBV5-1 to TRBJ2-1; 9 bases match TRBD2. This CDR3 has 17 amino acids. The V and J ends lost 0 bases and 8 bases, in that order; junction bases with no gene match: 12. Germline assignment: CDR1 SGHRS and CDR2 YFSETQ. The CDR3 is CASSLEGREGLLDEQFF. DNA for the CDR3: TGCGCCAGCAGCTTGGAGGGGCGGGAGGGCCTGTTGGATGAGCAGTTCTTC.

The gene calls are TRBV20-1 and TRBJ2-1; tentative D call: TRBD1 (6 bases). Trimming removed 6 bases at V and 7 bases at J, with 13 bases between. CDR1 is DFQATT and CDR2 is SNEGSKA in the germline V gene (reference sequence). The CDR3 extends over 12 amino acids. In DNA form, the CDR3 reads TGCAGTGCCGTGCCAGGGGTAAATGAGCAGTTCTTC. This gives the protein CSAVPGVNEQFF.

This clonotype was seen repeatedly, ten times or more. V gene TRBV10-3 combines with J gene TRBJ2-7; possible D gene TRBD2, 6 bases. Germline V gives CDR1 ENHRY, CDR2 SYGVKD. Trimming removed 3 bases from V and 5 bases from J, with 17 bases in between. This CDR3 has 15 residues. As DNA, the CDR3 is TGTGCCATCAGTGATCCCGGGACTCGCGGGGACGAGCAGTACTTC. Amino acid sequence: CAISDPGTRGDEQYF.

V is TRBV15 and J is TRBJ2-3; TRBD1 matches 8 bases. The germline V gene encodes CDR1 LNHNV and CDR2 YYDKDF (reference sequence). This CDR3 contains 16 residues. The V segment lost 0 bases and the J segment 6 bases; nucleotides outside the gene matches: 8. CDR3 in DNA: TGTGCCACCAGCAGAGATCTGTCAGGGGGCAGGGATACGCAGTATTTT. Translated, it gives CATSRDLSGGRDTQYF.

This clonotype was seen more than once but under ten times. The gene calls are TRBV7-9 and TRBJ2-1; D is ambiguous. V lost 2 bases and J 6 bases, leaving 5 bases between the germline ends. Germline V gives CDR1 SEHNR, CDR2 FQNEAQ (reference sequence). This CDR3 has 12 amino acids. CDR3 nucleotides: TGTGCCAGCAGCTTACTGTGCAATGAGCAGTTCTTC. Protein sequence: CASSLLCNEQFF.

In its sample, this clonotype was seen a few times. This sequence joins TRBV7-3 and TRBJ2-1; 7 positions match TRBD2. Germline V lookup: CDR1 SGHTA, CDR2 FQGTGA. Unmatched junction bases numbered 6, after V lost 0 bases and J lost 4 bases. This CDR3 has 16 residues. This chain's CDR3 is CASSLTRLAEYNEQFF. The DNA of the CDR3 is TGTGCCAGCAGCTTAACCCGACTAGCAGAGTACAATGAGCAGTTCTTC.

The rearrangement links TRBV20-1 to TRBJ2-1, with 10 bases fitting TRBD2. V shed 5 bases, J shed 1 base, and the junction held 17 bases outside the gene matches. This CDR3 comprises 19 residues. CDR1 is DFQATT, CDR2 SNEGSKA, per germline (reference sequence). This chain's CDR3 is CSAPRVWSGRAFSYNEQFF. CDR3 DNA sequence: TGCAGTGCTCCCCGAGTCTGGAGCGGGAGGGCCTTTTCCTACAATGAGCAGTTCTTC.

This clonotype was observed a few times. One junction end disagrees with the germline gene, perhaps due to a read error. The chain is built from TRBV5-1 and TRBJ2-7, with 7 bases matching TRBD1. Looked up from germline, CDR1 is SGHRS and CDR2 is YFSETQ. The CDR3 spans 14 residues. CDR3 bases: TGCCCCAGCAGCCCCCGGACAGGAAGCTACGAGCAGTACTTC. Translation: CPSSPRTGSYEQYF.

This clonotype occurred many times. This chain connects TRBV29-1 to TRBJ2-3; D is unresolved. There are 12 residues in the CDR3. With 1 base removed from V and 7 bases from J, the gap between germline ends came to 9 bases. Germline V gives CDR1 SQVTM, CDR2 ANQGSEA. The chain's CDR3 is CSVEVGGYTQYF. The CDR3 DNA follows: TGCAGCGTTGAAGTTGGTGGTTATACGCAGTATTTT.

This clonotype was observed a few times. J is TRBJ2-7 and V is TRBV5-1; D gene ambiguous. CDR3 length: 13 residues. Germline loops: CDR1 SGHRS, CDR2 YFSETQ. V lost 3 bases, J lost 2 bases, and 9 bases lay in between. The chain's CDR3 is CASSSLAPYEQYF. The CDR3 region has the DNA TGCGCCAGCAGCTCCTTAGCCCCCTACGAGCAGTACTTC.

This clonotype was observed once. The CDR3 loop is CASSQNGAATEAFF. DNA for the CDR3: TGTGCCAGCAGCCAAAATGGGGCAGCTACTGAAGCTTTCTTT. The rearrangement links TRBV3-1 to TRBJ1-1; perhaps TRBD1 as D (5 bases). Germline V lookup: CDR1 LGHDT, CDR2 YNNKEL (reference sequence). The V and J ends lost 2 bases and 5 bases respectively, with 12 bases between them. CDR3 length: 14 residues.

This clonotype was counted many times. This sequence joins TRBV24-1 and TRBJ2-6; D is unresolved. In germline, CDR1 is KGHDR, CDR2 SFDVKD. The CDR3 runs to 16 residues. The V end lost 4 bases, the J end lost 2 bases, and 11 bases lay between the germline ends. In nucleotides, the CDR3 is TGTGCCACCAGTGACCACAAGTGGGCTGGGGCCAACGTCCTGACTTTC. Translation: CATSDHKWAGANVLTF.

This clonotype was observed a few times. The chain is built from TRBV4-3 and TRBJ1-6; weak D call: TRBD1 (5 bases). The germline V and J ends were trimmed by 0 bases and 7 bases, with 10 bases remaining between them. The CDR3 covers 15 residues. Germline values: CDR1 LGHNA, CDR2 YSLEER. In DNA form, the CDR3 reads TGCGCCAGCAGCCAAGAGGGCAGGGTCAATTCACCCCTCCACTTT. As protein: CASSQEGRVNSPLHF.

The rearrangement uses TRBV7-2 and TRBJ2-2; D possibly corresponds to TRBD1 (6 bases). The CDR3 is 15 amino acids. The germline V and J ends were trimmed by 0 bases and 7 bases, with 12 bases remaining between them. Germline values: CDR1 SGHTA, CDR2 FQGNSA. CDR3 in amino acids: CASSLAQGVGGELFF. CDR3 bases: TGTGCCAGCAGCTTAGCACAGGGAGTTGGCGGGGAGCTGTTTTTT.

This clonotype showed up just a few times. Written as DNA, the CDR3 is TGTGCCAGCAGCTTAGAAACAGGGTGCTACGAGCAGTACTTC. Translation: CASSLETGCYEQYF. The rearrangement links TRBV7-2 to TRBJ2-7, with D possibly being TRBD1 (6 bases). The V end lost 1 base, the J end lost 3 bases, and 10 bases lay between the germline ends. The CDR3 loop spans 14 amino acids. Germline V gene sequence: CDR1 SGHTA, CDR2 FQGNSA.

The chain links TRBV29-1 to TRBJ2-1; D is uncertain. CDR3 length equals 14 residues. The V gene lost 4 bases and the J gene lost 6 bases, with 16 bases spanning the gap. CDR1 is SQVTM, CDR2 ANQGSEA, per germline. This chain's CDR3 is CSVAHRSVVNEQFF. The CDR3 region has the DNA TGCAGCGTTGCCCATCGGTCTGTGGTCAATGAGCAGTTCTTC.

Many counts were recorded for this clonotype. The chain carries TRBV7-2 and TRBJ2-3; TRBD2 agrees at 7 bases. The CDR3 covers 13 residues. V lost 5 bases to trimming and J lost 2 bases; unmatched junction nucleotides: 1. Germline lookup yields CDR1 SGHTA and CDR2 FQGNSA. The CDR3 coding sequence is TGTGCCAGCAGCGGGGACTACACAGATACGCAGTATTTT. Translating it yields CASSGDYTDTQYF.

This sequence joins TRBV3-1 and TRBJ2-1, with 9 bases lining up with TRBD1. This CDR3 spans 15 amino acids. V dropped 1 base and J dropped 6; count of bases not matched to a gene: 4. Germline loops: CDR1 LGHDT, CDR2 YNNKEL (reference sequence). The CDR3 coding sequence is TGTGCCAGCAGCCAAGGGGACAGGGAACTCAATGAGCAGTTCTTC. Translating gives CASSQGDRELNEQFF.

This clonotype was seen a handful of times. The V and J genes are TRBV18 and TRBJ2-1; D is unclear. Trimming took off 3 bases at V and 9 bases at J, with 9 bases between the two ends. Germline CDR1 is KGHSH and CDR2 is LQKENI. This CDR3 has 12 residues. The CDR3, as DNA: TGTGCCAGCTCACCGGATGGTAGTGAGCAGTTCTTC. It specifies CASSPDGSEQFF.

In this sample, this clonotype turned up a few times. This chain links TRBV3-1 with TRBJ2-2, with D uncertain. The germline V and J ends were trimmed by 6 bases and 4 bases, with 12 bases remaining between them. The CDR3 extends over 14 amino acids. From germline, CDR1 is LGHDT and CDR2 YNNKEL (reference sequence). CDR3 amino acids: CASRVSGTTGELFF. The CDR3 coding sequence is TGTGCCAGCAGGGTTTCGGGCACCACCGGGGAGCTGTTTTTT.

The sample holds many counts of this clonotype. This chain uses TRBV11-2 with TRBJ2-1, with unresolved D. Germline CDR1 and CDR2: SGHAT and FQNNGV. The CDR3 length is 15 residues. Trimming took 5 bases from V and 10 from J, leaving 21 bases between them. CDR3 nucleotides: TGTGCCAGCAGCGAACACAAAGGGCAAACTTGGGAGCAGTTCTTC. Translation gives CASSEHKGQTWEQFF.

V usage is TRBV24-1 and J usage is TRBJ2-5; D gene ambiguous. Trimming stripped 2 bases from V and 3 bases from J, with 6 bases between. This CDR3 is built from 13 residues. Germline V gene data show CDR1 as KGHDR and CDR2 as SFDVKD. The CDR3 DNA is TGTGCCACCAGTGATTCGAGCAAAGAGACCCAGTACTTC. It codes for CATSDSSKETQYF.

This chain links TRBV3-1 with TRBJ2-3, with 9 bases aligning to TRBD2. The germline V gene encodes CDR1 LGHDT and CDR2 YNNKEL (reference sequence). The CDR3 contains 13 residues. V lost 6 bases, J lost 5 bases, and 3 bases stayed unmatched. The DNA of the CDR3 is TGTGCCAGCAGGGCGGGGGGGCAAGATACGCAGTATTTT. It translates to CASRAGGQDTQYF.

The chain uses TRBV6-1 and TRBJ2-1; the D gene is possibly TRBD1 (6 bases). The germline V gene encodes CDR1 MNHNS and CDR2 SASEGT. Trimming removed 7 bases at V and 4 bases at J, with 17 bases between. The CDR3 is made up of 15 amino acids. The CDR3 protein is CASTQEGTTYNEQFF. DNA of the CDR3: TGTGCCAGCACCCAAGAGGGGACAACGTACAATGAGCAGTTCTTC.